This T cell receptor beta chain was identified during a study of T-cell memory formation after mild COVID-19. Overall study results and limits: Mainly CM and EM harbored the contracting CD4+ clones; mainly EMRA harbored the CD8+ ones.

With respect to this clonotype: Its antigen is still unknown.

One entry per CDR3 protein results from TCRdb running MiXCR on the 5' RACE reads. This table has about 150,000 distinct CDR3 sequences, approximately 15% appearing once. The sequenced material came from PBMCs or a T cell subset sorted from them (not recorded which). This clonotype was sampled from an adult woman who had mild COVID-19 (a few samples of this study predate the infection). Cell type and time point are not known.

The CDR3, as DNA: TGTGCCAGCAGCTATCCCGGGACAGGGACCTACGAGCAGTACTTC. The encoded protein is CASSYPGTGTYEQYF. V is TRBV11-2 and J is TRBJ2-7; 9 positions agree with TRBD1. V was pared by 4 bases and J by 2 bases, with 6 bases of the junction left unmatched. Germline V gene lookup returns CDR1 SGHAT and CDR2 FQNNGV. The CDR3 contains 15 residues.